Listed below are T cell receptor beta chains from one sample, sequenced in a study of blood T cell repertoires in COVID-19. Here immunoSEQ multiplex PCR was the method, and the copy in TCRdb shows in-frame clones only, minus some. The repertoire holds hundreds of thousands of clones, with 85% to 90% as singletons. The sequencing input was peripheral blood. The receptors were gathered from an older man with acute or convalescent COVID-19. CDR3s include the opening cysteine and the closing phenylalanine or tryptophan. Fields, in order: J gene, clone size, D gene, V gene, CDR3 DNA, CDR3 protein. A D gene is named only where the DNA matches it firmly. Not every row has a clone size; where given, it reads once, few, many or a size class.

J: TRBJ2-5
size: NA
D: TRBD2
V: TRBV7-9
DNA: TGTGCCAGCAGCTTAGGAGTAGCGGGGGGGCAAGAGACCCAGTACTTC
CDR3: CASSLGVAGGQETQYF

J: TRBJ1-3
size: once
D: TRBD1
V: TRBV29-1
DNA: TGCAGCGCCTGGGGACAGATTGGAAACACCATATATTTT
CDR3: CSAWGQIGNTIYF

J: TRBJ2-7
size: NA
D: TRBD1
V: TRBV27
DNA: TGTGCCAGCAGTCGGGACAGGACCTACGAGCAGTACTTC
CDR3: CASSRDRTYEQYF

J: TRBJ1-1
size: NA
D: NA
V: TRBV29-1
DNA: TGCAGCGTTTCGCAGGGGAGGGACACTGAAGCTTTCTTT
CDR3: CSVSQGRDTEAFF

J: TRBJ2-2
size: NA
D: NA
V: TRBV6-6
DNA: TGTGCCAGCAGTTACTCGATGCGGGGCACCGGGGAGCTGTTTTTT
CDR3: CASSYSMRGTGELFF

J: TRBJ2-7
size: NA
D: TRBD2
V: TRBV28
DNA: TGTGCCAGCAGTTCGCAGGGACTAGCGACCCACGAGCAGTACTTC
CDR3: CASSSQGLATHEQYF

J: TRBJ2-3
size: NA
D: NA
V: TRBV7-9
DNA: TGTGCCGGAAGCGGACAGAACACAGATACGCAGTATTTT
CDR3: CAGSGQNTDTQYF

J: TRBJ1-4
size: NA
D: NA
V: TRBV4-2
DNA: TGTGCCAGCAGCCAGTCGGGAGGGTTTGGTGATGAAAAACTGTTTTTT
CDR3: CASSQSGGFGDEKLFF

J: TRBJ2-7
size: NA
D: NA
V: TRBV7-2
DNA: TGTGCCAGCAGCTTAGGCTCCACAGGTACTTACTACGAGCAGTACTTC
CDR3: CASSLGSTGTYYEQYF

J: TRBJ2-7
size: few
D: TRBD1
V: TRBV7-9
DNA: TGTGCCAGCAGCGCCCGGGACAGGGCCGACTACGAGCAGTACTTC
CDR3: CASSARDRADYEQYF

J: TRBJ2-5
size: NA
D: NA
V: TRBV7-9
DNA: TGTGCCAGCAGCAAGGAAGAGGCCCAGTACTTC
CDR3: CASSKEEAQYF

J: TRBJ2-5
size: once
D: NA
V: TRBV11-2
DNA: TGTGCCAGCAGCTATAGTAGACAAGAGACCCAGTACTTC
CDR3: CASSYSRQETQYF

J: TRBJ1-1
size: NA
D: NA
V: TRBV5-5
DNA: TGTGCCAGCAGCCGGAAGGGGACTTCTGAAGCTTTCTTT
CDR3: CASSRKGTSEAFF

J: TRBJ1-4
size: NA
D: TRBD1
V: TRBV18
DNA: TGTGCCAGCTCACCCCCGGGACAGGGGAGAGAAAAACTGTTTTTT
CDR3: CASSPPGQGREKLFF

J: TRBJ1-5
size: NA
D: NA
V: TRBV6-1
DNA: TGTGCCAGCAGTGAATTGAGGCCGGTGAACAATCAGCCCCAGCATTTT
CDR3: CASSELRPVNNQPQHF

J: TRBJ2-7
size: NA
D: TRBD1
V: TRBV10-2
DNA: TGCGCCAGCAGTGACTGGGGACAGGCGGACGAGCAGTACTTC
CDR3: CASSDWGQADEQYF

J: TRBJ2-3
size: NA
D: TRBD2
V: TRBV7-9
DNA: TGTGCCAGCAGCCAAGCGGGAGGGGGGACAGATACGCAGTATTTT
CDR3: CASSQAGGGTDTQYF

J: TRBJ2-7
size: NA
D: NA
V: TRBV6-5
DNA: TGTGCCAGCAGTTACTCGCGAAGGGGGTCTCGGGGCGAGCAGTACTTC
CDR3: CASSYSRRGSRGEQYF

J: TRBJ1-3
size: NA
D: NA
V: TRBV6-5
DNA: TGTGCCAGCAGGGGTAGCTGGGGAAACACCATATATTTT
CDR3: CASRGSWGNTIYF

J: TRBJ1-6
size: NA
D: NA
V: TRBV5-8
DNA: TGTGCCAGCAGCTTGGGTCAGGGCTATAATTCACCCCTCCACTTT
CDR3: CASSLGQGYNSPLHF

J: TRBJ2-2
size: once
D: NA
V: TRBV5-6
DNA: TGTGCCAGCAGCTTTGGGCGGGATCGAAACACCGGGGAGCTGTTTTTT
CDR3: CASSFGRDRNTGELFF

J: TRBJ2-1
size: NA
D: TRBD2
V: TRBV7-2
DNA: TGTGCCAGCAGCTTAGTGGCGGGGGGGCATAATGAGCAGTTCTTC
CDR3: CASSLVAGGHNEQFF

J: TRBJ2-7
size: once
D: NA
V: TRBV5-5
DNA: TGTGCCAGCAGCTTGGGACAGCCTTCCTACGAGCAGTACTTC
CDR3: CASSLGQPSYEQYF

J: TRBJ2-7
size: NA
D: NA
V: TRBV4-1
DNA: TGCGCCAGCAGCCAGGCGGAACTAGCCCACTACGAGCAGTACTTC
CDR3: CASSQAELAHYEQYF

J: TRBJ2-7
size: once
D: NA
V: TRBV5-1
DNA: TGCGCCAGCAGCGCACGCGGGGCCCCCTACGAGCAGTACTTC
CDR3: CASSARGAPYEQYF

J: TRBJ2-1
size: once
D: TRBD2
V: TRBV7-2
DNA: TGTGCCAGCAGCTTAGAGGCTAGCGGACCATACAATGAGCAGTTCTTC
CDR3: CASSLEASGPYNEQFF

J: TRBJ2-1
size: NA
D: NA
V: TRBV29-1
DNA: TGCAGCGTTAGGACTCCTACCGACAATGAGCAGTTCTTC
CDR3: CSVRTPTDNEQFF

J: TRBJ2-6
size: NA
D: NA
V: TRBV7-2
DNA: TGTGCCAGCAGCCCCAACTCTGGGGCCAACGTCCTGACTTTC
CDR3: CASSPNSGANVLTF

J: TRBJ1-6
size: NA
D: TRBD1
V: TRBV27
DNA: TGTGCCAGCAGGGGACAGGGTGATTCACCCCTCCACTTT
CDR3: CASRGQGDSPLHF

J: TRBJ2-1
size: few
D: NA
V: TRBV27
DNA: TGTGCCAGCAGCCGCCCGGACACCTACAATGAGCAGTTCTTC
CDR3: CASSRPDTYNEQFF

J: TRBJ1-6
size: NA
D: NA
V: TRBV6-2/TRBV6-3
DNA: TGTGCCAGCAGTTTTCGGACAGATAATTCACCCCTCCACTTT
CDR3: CASSFRTDNSPLHF

J: TRBJ2-7
size: NA
D: TRBD1
V: TRBV5-8
DNA: TGTGCCAGCAGTCTTCCGACAGGGCCCAAGTACTTC
CDR3: CASSLPTGPKYF

J: TRBJ2-2
size: NA
D: TRBD1
V: TRBV7-9
DNA: TGTGCCGCCCAGGGACAGGGAGCTACCGGGGAGCTGTTTTTT
CDR3: CAAQGQGATGELFF

J: TRBJ2-1
size: NA
D: TRBD2
V: TRBV5-1
DNA: TGCGCCAGCAGCCCGCAAGCGGGAGGAGCCTACAATGAGCAGTTCTTC
CDR3: CASSPQAGGAYNEQFF

J: TRBJ1-2
size: NA
D: NA
V: TRBV3-1/TRBV3-2
DNA: TGTGCCAGCAGCCAAGATCGGTATCTGCGGGGAACTGGCTACACCTTC
CDR3: CASSQDRYLRGTGYTF

J: TRBJ1-4
size: NA
D: NA
V: TRBV7-9
DNA: TGTGCCAGCAGCTTAGGACGGAGGGGGGGCGAGACGTGGTTGGAAAAACTGTTTTTT
CDR3: CASSLGRRGGETWLEKLFF

J: TRBJ2-1
size: NA
D: NA
V: TRBV5-1
DNA: TGCGCCAGCAGCTTGGAGGGGCTAGCGAACAATGAGCAGTTCTTC
CDR3: CASSLEGLANNEQFF

J: TRBJ1-2
size: NA
D: NA
V: TRBV7-2
DNA: TGTGCCAGCAGCTTAAGCGGAAGAGCAGGAATATATGGCTACACCTTC
CDR3: CASSLSGRAGIYGYTF

J: TRBJ2-7
size: NA
D: NA
V: TRBV18
DNA: TGTGCCAGCTCACCACAGGTGGAGTACGAGCAGTACTTC
CDR3: CASSPQVEYEQYF

J: TRBJ2-5
size: NA
D: NA
V: TRBV24-1
DNA: TGTGCCACCAGTGATCCCCTAGTCCTAGAGACCCAGTACTTC
CDR3: CATSDPLVLETQYF

J: TRBJ2-2
size: NA
D: NA
V: TRBV20-1
DNA: TGCAGTGCTAGTTCCCAGACAACGAGGAACACCGGGGAGCTGTTTTTT
CDR3: CSASSQTTRNTGELFF

J: TRBJ2-1
size: few
D: NA
V: TRBV4-2
DNA: TGTGCCAGCAGCCAAGCAAACAGGGCCAATGAGCAGTTCTTC
CDR3: CASSQANRANEQFF

J: TRBJ1-1
size: NA
D: NA
V: TRBV20-1
DNA: TGCAGTGCTAGGGTGGCAACCGAAGCTTTCTTT
CDR3: CSARVATEAFF

J: TRBJ2-1
size: few
D: TRBD2
V: TRBV5-1
DNA: TGCGCCAGCAGCTTGTTCACTAGCGGGGTCTACAATGAGCAGTTCTTC
CDR3: CASSLFTSGVYNEQFF

J: TRBJ1-1
size: NA
D: NA
V: TRBV24-1
DNA: TGTGCCACCAGTGATTTATTCCAGAGGAGGGAAAGGAACACTGAAGCTTTCTTT
CDR3: CATSDLFQRRERNTEAFF

J: TRBJ2-2
size: NA
D: NA
V: TRBV16
DNA: TGTGCCAGCAGCCAGGCTAGCGTGATCACCGGGGAGCTGTTTTTT
CDR3: CASSQASVITGELFF

J: TRBJ2-7
size: NA
D: TRBD2
V: TRBV27
DNA: TGTGCCAGCAGCTCATCGTCTGAGGGAGGGTGGTATCAGTACTTC
CDR3: CASSSSSEGGWYQYF

J: TRBJ1-3
size: NA
D: NA
V: TRBV7-2
DNA: TGTGCCAGCACGACCCCATTGCCTGGCGGTTACAGAAACACCATATATTTT
CDR3: CASTTPLPGGYRNTIYF

J: TRBJ2-5
size: NA
D: TRBD1
V: TRBV28
DNA: TGTGCCAGCAGTTACGGACAGGGGGGAGGGGAGACCCAGTACTTC
CDR3: CASSYGQGGGETQYF